This T cell receptor (beta chain) derives from a study of blood T cell repertoires in COVID-19. Some clones are missing from TCRdb's copy, which holds only in-frame ones; the method was immunoSEQ multiplex PCR. Altogether approximately 260,000 clones are present, 80% to 85% being singletons, with the ten largest covering about 3.4%. V shed 1 base and J shed 3 bases, with 12 bases lying between them. CDR3 length equals 15 residues. CDR1 and CDR2 (germline): LGHDT, YNNKEL (reference sequence). This clonotype was sampled from a man aged 45-65 years who had recovered from COVID-19. The sample consisted of PBMCs or T cells enriched from blood (not recorded which). V gene TRBV3-1 (or the pseudogene TRBV3-2) combines with J gene TRBJ1-2, with D tentatively TRBD1 (5 bases). The CDR3 here is CASSQVSGRDYGYTF. As DNA, the CDR3 is TGTGCCAGCAGCCAAGTCTCAGGGAGGGACTATGGCTACACCTTC.